These 5 T cell receptor beta chains originate from one sample sequenced in a study of early stage breast cancer tumors. The assay was immunoSEQ multiplex PCR, and TCRdb's table has in-frame clones only and misses some. The sample has about 51,000 clones; 78% are singletons. The specimen sequenced was blood. These receptors were collected from a person in their forties with breast cancer.

This clone was seen a single time. This chain links TRBV7-6 with TRBJ2-7, with 7 bases fitting TRBD2. The J segment lost 4 bases and the V segment lost 6 bases, leaving 6 bases of the junction unmatched. The CDR3 is made up of 13 amino acids. Germline loops: CDR1 SGHVS, CDR2 FNYEAQ. The CDR3 region is CASSAGEGYEQYF. CDR3 coding DNA: TGTGCCAGCAGTGCCGGGGAGGGGTACGAGCAGTACTTC.

V gene TRBV11-3 combines with J gene TRBJ2-5; TRBD2 agrees at 9 bases. The length of the CDR3 is 12 residues. In germline, CDR1 is SGHNT, CDR2 YENEEA. V was pared by 7 bases and J by 5 bases, with 2 bases of the junction left unmatched. This CDR3 reads CASTLAGETQYF. Written as DNA, the CDR3 is TGTGCCAGCACCCTAGCGGGGGAGACCCAGTACTTC.

This CDR3 reads CASSYSGGYLYEQYF. In DNA, the CDR3 is TGTGCCAGTAGCTATTCAGGGGGCTACCTTTACGAGCAGTACTTC. V is TRBV19 and J is TRBJ2-7; 8 bases are shared with TRBD1. With 6 bases clipped from V and 4 bases from J, the junction kept 11 bases outside the gene matches. From germline, CDR1 is LNHDA and CDR2 SQIVND (reference sequence). The CDR3 covers 15 residues.

V is TRBV18 and J is TRBJ2-2; no clear D. The length of the CDR3 is 15 residues. Germline V CDR1 and CDR2: KGHSH, LQKENI. Trimming took 1 base from V and 2 from J, leaving 8 bases between them. The CDR3 bases are TGTGCCAGCTCACCACAGCATCTCAACACCGGGGAGCTGTTTTTT. It codes for CASSPQHLNTGELFF.

The chain combines TRBV11-2 with TRBJ2-7, with no clear D. V lost 4 bases and J 4 bases, leaving 11 bases between the germline ends. Per the germline V gene, CDR1 is SGHAT and CDR2 is FQNNGV. The CDR3 length is 13 residues. CDR3 protein: CASSSTNRYEQYF. For the CDR3, the DNA is TGTGCCAGCAGCTCGACCAATAGGTACGAGCAGTACTTC.